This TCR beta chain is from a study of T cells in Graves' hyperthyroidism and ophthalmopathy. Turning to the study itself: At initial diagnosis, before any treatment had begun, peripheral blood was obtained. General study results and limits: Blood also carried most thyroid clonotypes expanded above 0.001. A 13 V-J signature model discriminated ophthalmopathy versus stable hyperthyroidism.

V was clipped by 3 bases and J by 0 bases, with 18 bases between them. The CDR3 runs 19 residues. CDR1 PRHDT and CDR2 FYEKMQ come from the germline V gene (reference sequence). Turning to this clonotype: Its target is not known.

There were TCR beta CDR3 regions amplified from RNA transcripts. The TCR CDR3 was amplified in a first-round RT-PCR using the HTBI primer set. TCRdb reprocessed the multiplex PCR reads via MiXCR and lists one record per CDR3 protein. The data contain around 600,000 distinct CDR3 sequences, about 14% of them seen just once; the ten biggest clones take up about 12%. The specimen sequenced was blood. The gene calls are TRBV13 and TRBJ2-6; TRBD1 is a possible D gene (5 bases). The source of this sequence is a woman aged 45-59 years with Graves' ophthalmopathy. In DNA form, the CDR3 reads TGTGCCAGCAGCTTCTATCTCCCTCTCCAGGGCTCTGGGGCCAACGTCCTGACTTTC. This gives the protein CASSFYLPLQGSGANVLTF.